The 10 T cell receptor beta chains below were found in one sample sequenced in a study of blood T cell repertoires in COVID-19. The assay was immunoSEQ multiplex PCR, and TCRdb's table has in-frame clones only and misses some. The sample has about 300,000 clones, 90% seen once. Sequenced: peripheral blood. These receptors were obtained from a woman aged 25 to 39 with COVID-19, enrolled during active disease.

The chain carries TRBV4-2 and TRBJ1-6; TRBD1 might be the D (6 bases). The germline CDR1 and CDR2 sequences are LGHNA and YNFKEQ. Trimming shortened V by 3 bases and J by 0 bases, and 12 bases separated the two germline ends. The CDR3 length is 17 residues. The CDR3 bases are TGTGCCAGCAGCCACGGACAGCTAAGCTCCTATAATTCACCCCTCCACTTT. It codes for CASSHGQLSSYNSPLHF.

The chain is built from TRBV7-2 and TRBJ1-1, with D tentatively TRBD1 (5 bases). The CDR3 length is 13 residues. The germline V gene encodes CDR1 SGHTA and CDR2 FQGNSA. V was cut by 7 bases and J by 0 bases, with 9 bases left in between. This chain's CDR3 is CASTRGVNTEAFF. The CDR3 DNA sequence: TGTGCCAGCACCCGGGGGGTGAACACTGAAGCTTTCTTT.

V gene TRBV2 combines with J gene TRBJ2-7, with 7 positions matching TRBD1. The CDR3 loop spans 12 amino acids. V was pared by 4 bases and J by 5 bases, with 2 bases of the junction left unmatched. The V gene's germline CDR1 is SNHLY and CDR2 FYNNEI. CDR3 DNA sequence: TGTGCCAGCAGTGTGAGGGGGCACGAGCAGTACTTC. It specifies CASSVRGHEQYF.

J is TRBJ2-3 and V is TRBV9, with 9 positions matching TRBD2. V trimming: 0 bases; J trimming: 3 bases; junction bases outside the gene matches: 11. Germline CDR1 reads SGDLS; CDR2 reads YYNGEE. The CDR3 extends over 18 amino acids. Written as DNA, the CDR3 is TGTGCCAGCAGCGTAGGCCTAGCGGGACAGATTATTACAGATACGCAGTATTTT. This encodes CASSVGLAGQIITDTQYF.

The chain recombines TRBV7-3 with TRBJ2-1, with TRBD2 matching 11 bases. V gave up 2 bases and J gave up 5 bases; unmatched junction bases: 5. CDR3 length: 16 amino acids. Germline CDR1 and CDR2: SGHTA and FQGTGA. In DNA form, the CDR3 reads TGTGCCAGCAGCTTACTCGGACTAGCGGGCAACAATGAGCAGTTCTTC. Protein: CASSLLGLAGNNEQFF.

The CDR3 protein is CASILSGGATDTQYF. The CDR3 DNA is TGTGCCAGCATCTTGAGCGGGGGCGCCACAGATACGCAGTATTTT. The rearrangement joins TRBV7-2 to TRBJ2-3; 8 positions agree with TRBD2. Germline CDR1 reads SGHTA; CDR2 reads FQGNSA. The CDR3 runs to 15 residues. Trimming took 7 bases from V and 2 from J; bases not matched to a gene: 8.

The V and J genes are TRBV11-1 and TRBJ2-1, with 7 bases matching TRBD2. V lost 6 bases and J lost 9; bases outside the gene matches: 5. CDR3 length: 12 amino acids. CDR1 is SGHAT, CDR2 FQDESV, per germline (reference sequence). CDR3 protein: CASSGRAGEQFF. DNA for the CDR3: TGTGCCAGCAGTGGGAGGGCCGGTGAGCAGTTCTTC.

This chain joins TRBV10-2 and TRBJ1-6; perhaps TRBD1 as D (6 bases). V dropped 4 bases and J dropped 9 bases, with 13 bases sitting between them. Germline V gene sequence: CDR1 WSHSY, CDR2 SAAADI. This CDR3 spans 14 amino acids. The CDR3 loop is CASSVGGEVSPLHF. The CDR3 bases are TGCGCCAGCAGTGTAGGGGGGGAAGTTTCACCCCTCCACTTT.

This clone showed up just a few times. The gene calls are TRBV5-5 and TRBJ1-5, with D maybe TRBD1 (6 bases). The CDR3 is made up of 15 amino acids. The V gene lost 3 bases and the J gene lost 3 bases, with 13 bases spanning the gap. Germline CDR1 reads SGHKS; CDR2 reads YYEKEE (reference sequence). The CDR3: CASSSNGQFNQPQHF. Written as DNA, the CDR3 is TGTGCCAGCAGCTCGAACGGACAGTTCAATCAGCCCCAGCATTTT. The whole variable domain, filled in from reference TRBV5-5 and TRBJ1-5, reads DAGVTQSPTHLIKTRGQQVTLRCSPISGHKSVSWYQQVLGQGPQFIFQYYEKEERGRGNFPDRFSARQFPNYSSELNVNALLLGDSALYLCASSSNGQFNQPQHFGDGTRLSIL.

This chain connects TRBV18 to TRBJ2-7; D gene uncertain. CDR1 KGHSH and CDR2 LQKENI come from the germline V gene. CDR3 length: 10 residues. Trimming pared 9 bases from V and 0 bases from J, leaving 3 bases between. The CDR3 sequence: CARASYEQYF. Here the CDR3 DNA reads TGTGCCAGAGCCTCCTACGAGCAGTACTTC. The full variable domain, its missing parts supplied by reference TRBV18 and TRBJ2-7, is NAGVMQNPRHLVRRRGQEARLRCSPMKGHSHVYWYRQLPEEGLKFMVYLQKENIIDESGMPKERFSAEFPKEGPSILRIQQVVRGDSAAYFCARASYEQYFGPGTRLTVT.